This TCR beta chain was recovered during a study of T cell clones after liver transplantation. For the study at large: Samples came from ITN030ST, which attempted immunosuppression withdrawal within 2 years of liver transplantation. The study, taken as a whole, reports: The donor-reactive repertoire was only partly measurable in two subjects, lacking donor cells. These preliminary findings come from unstandardized post-transplant sampling times.

CDR1 MNHNS and CDR2 SASEGT come from the germline V gene. V lost 4 bases to trimming and J lost 5 bases; unmatched junction nucleotides: 7. The CDR3 covers 14 residues. Unstimulated PBMCs were sorted into CD3+CD4+ and CD3+CD8+ populations. Remarks on this clone: Its antigen is as yet unknown.

Sequencing used immunoSEQ multiplex PCR; TCRdb keeps in-frame clones, though not all of them. The profile covers 95,000 to 110,000 clones, with more than 75% appearing a single time and roughly 0.9% taken by the ten largest. The receptor comes from a human donor who received a liver transplant. Sequencing used CD4+ T cells from blood, obtained before liver transplant. The V call is TRBV6-1, the J call TRBJ1-2; 7 bases agree with TRBD1. The CDR3 bases are TGTGCCAGCAGTGGGGGGACAGCCAGATATGGCTACACCTTC. It codes for CASSGGTARYGYTF.